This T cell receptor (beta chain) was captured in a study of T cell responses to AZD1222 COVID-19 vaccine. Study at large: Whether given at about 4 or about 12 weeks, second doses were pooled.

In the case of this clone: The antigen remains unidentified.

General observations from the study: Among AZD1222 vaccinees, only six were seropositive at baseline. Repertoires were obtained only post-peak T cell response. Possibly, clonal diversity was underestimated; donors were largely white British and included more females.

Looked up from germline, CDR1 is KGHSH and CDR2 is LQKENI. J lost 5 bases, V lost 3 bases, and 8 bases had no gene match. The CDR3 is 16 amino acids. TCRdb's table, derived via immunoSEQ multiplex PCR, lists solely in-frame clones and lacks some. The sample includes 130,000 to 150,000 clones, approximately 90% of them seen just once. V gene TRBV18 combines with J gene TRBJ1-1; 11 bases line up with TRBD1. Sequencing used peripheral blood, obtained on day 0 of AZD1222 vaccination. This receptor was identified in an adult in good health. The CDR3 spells CASSPGQGARWTEAFF. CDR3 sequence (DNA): TGTGCCAGCTCACCCGGACAGGGGGCGCGATGGACTGAAGCTTTCTTT.